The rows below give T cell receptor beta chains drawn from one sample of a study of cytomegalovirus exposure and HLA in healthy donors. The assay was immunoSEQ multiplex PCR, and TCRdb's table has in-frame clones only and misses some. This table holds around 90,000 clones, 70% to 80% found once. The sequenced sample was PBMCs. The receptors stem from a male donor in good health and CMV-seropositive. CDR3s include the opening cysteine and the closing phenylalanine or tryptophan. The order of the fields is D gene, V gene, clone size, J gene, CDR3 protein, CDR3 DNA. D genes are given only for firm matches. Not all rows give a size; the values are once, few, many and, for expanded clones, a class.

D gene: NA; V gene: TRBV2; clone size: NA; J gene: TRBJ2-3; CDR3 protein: CASSISSIADTQYF; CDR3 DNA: TGTGCCAGCAGTATTAGCTCGATCGCAGATACGCAGTATTTT
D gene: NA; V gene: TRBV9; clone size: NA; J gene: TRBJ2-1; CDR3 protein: CASSVSTRGPQSSYNEQFF; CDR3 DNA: TGTGCCAGCAGCGTGTCAACGCGGGGGCCTCAGAGCTCCTACAATGAGCAGTTCTTC
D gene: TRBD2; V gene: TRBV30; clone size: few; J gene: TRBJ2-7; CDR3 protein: CAGKDWRGAHEQYF; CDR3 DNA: TGTGCCGGAAAGGACTGGCGGGGGGCCCACGAGCAGTACTTC
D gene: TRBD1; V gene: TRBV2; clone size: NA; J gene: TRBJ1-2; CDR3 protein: CASNIRQGAAGYTF; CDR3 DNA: TGTGCCAGCAACATCCGACAGGGGGCGGCTGGCTACACCTTC
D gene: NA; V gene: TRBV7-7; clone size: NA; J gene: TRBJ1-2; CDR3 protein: CASSLERYGYTF; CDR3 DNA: TGTGCTAGCAGCTTAGAGCGTTATGGCTACACCTTC
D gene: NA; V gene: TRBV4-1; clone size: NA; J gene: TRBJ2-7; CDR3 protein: CASSQASFDSYYEQYF; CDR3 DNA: TGCGCCAGCAGCCAGGCTAGTTTCGACAGTTACTACGAGCAGTACTTC
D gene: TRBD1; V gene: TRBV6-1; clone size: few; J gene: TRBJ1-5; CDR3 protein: CASKETGLNQPQHF; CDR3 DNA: TGTGCCAGCAAAGAGACAGGGCTCAATCAGCCCCAGCATTTT
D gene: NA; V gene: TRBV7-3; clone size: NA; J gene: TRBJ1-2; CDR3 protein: CASSLSTQGPRYGYTF; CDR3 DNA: TGTGCCAGCAGCTTAAGTACTCAGGGGCCACGGTATGGCTACACCTTC
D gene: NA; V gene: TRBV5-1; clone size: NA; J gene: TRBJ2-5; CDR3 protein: CASSFSGKETQYF; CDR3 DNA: TGCGCCAGCAGCTTTTCAGGGAAAGAGACCCAGTACTTC
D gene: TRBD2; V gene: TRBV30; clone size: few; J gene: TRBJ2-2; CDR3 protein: CAWKLAPNTGELFF; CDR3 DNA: TGTGCCTGGAAACTAGCGCCTAACACCGGGGAGCTGTTTTTT
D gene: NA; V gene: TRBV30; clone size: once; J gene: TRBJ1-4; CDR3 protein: CAWAAGWNEKLFF; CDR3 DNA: TGTGCCTGGGCTGCAGGTTGGAATGAAAAACTGTTTTTT
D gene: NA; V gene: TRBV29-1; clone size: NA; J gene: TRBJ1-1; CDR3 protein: CSVARQPNTEAFF; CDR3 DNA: TGCAGCGTTGCGCGGCAGCCAAACACTGAAGCTTTCTTT
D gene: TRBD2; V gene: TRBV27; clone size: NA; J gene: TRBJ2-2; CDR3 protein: CASTRGGPNTGELFF; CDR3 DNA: TGTGCCAGCACCCGGGGGGGCCCGAACACCGGGGAGCTGTTTTTT
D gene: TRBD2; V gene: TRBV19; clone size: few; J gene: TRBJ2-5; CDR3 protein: CASSEVAGAFGETQYF; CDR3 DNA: TGTGCCAGTAGTGAAGTAGCGGGGGCGTTTGGGGAGACCCAGTACTTC
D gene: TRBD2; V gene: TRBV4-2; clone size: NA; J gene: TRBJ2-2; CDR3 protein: CASSPLGSGASTGELFF; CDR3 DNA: TGTGCCAGCAGCCCCTTAGGGAGCGGGGCCTCCACCGGGGAGCTGTTTTTT
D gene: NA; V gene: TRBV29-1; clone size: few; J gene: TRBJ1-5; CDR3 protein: CSVLTGLNQPQHF; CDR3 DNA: TGCAGCGTTCTAACAGGGCTCAATCAGCCCCAGCATTTT
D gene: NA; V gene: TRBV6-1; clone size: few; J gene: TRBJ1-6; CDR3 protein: CASSEGGPLHF; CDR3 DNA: TGTGCCAGCAGTGAAGGCGGACCCCTCCACTTT
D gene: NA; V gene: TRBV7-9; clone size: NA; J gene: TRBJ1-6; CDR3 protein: CASSLNRGRGSPLHF; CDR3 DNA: TGTGCCAGCAGCTTAAACCGAGGCCGGGGGTCACCCCTCCACTTT
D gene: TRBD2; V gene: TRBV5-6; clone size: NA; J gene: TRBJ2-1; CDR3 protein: CASSLAGTSGVNEQFF; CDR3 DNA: TGTGCCAGCAGCCTCGCAGGGACTAGCGGGGTCAATGAGCAGTTCTTC
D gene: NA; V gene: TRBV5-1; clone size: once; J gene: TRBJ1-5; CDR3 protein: CASSLEGQGQPQHF; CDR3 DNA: TGCGCCAGCAGCTTGGAGGGGCAAGGGCAGCCCCAGCATTTT
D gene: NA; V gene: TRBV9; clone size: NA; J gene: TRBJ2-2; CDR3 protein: CASSVGGRTGTNTGELFF; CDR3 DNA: TGTGCCAGCAGCGTAGGAGGAAGAACGGGGACGAACACCGGGGAGCTGTTTTTT
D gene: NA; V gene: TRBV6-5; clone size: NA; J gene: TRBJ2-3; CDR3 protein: CASKLAPVTDTQYF; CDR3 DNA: TGTGCCAGCAAACTAGCCCCCGTCACAGATACGCAGTATTTT
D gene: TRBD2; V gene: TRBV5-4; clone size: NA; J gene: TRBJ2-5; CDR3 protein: CASSLGSSGGAETQYF; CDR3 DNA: TGTGCCAGCAGCTTGGGTAGTAGCGGGGGGGCGGAGACCCAGTACTTC
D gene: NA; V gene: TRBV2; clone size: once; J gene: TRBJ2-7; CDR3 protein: CASSTDSYEQYF; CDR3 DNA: TGTGCCAGCAGTACGGACAGTTACGAGCAGTACTTC
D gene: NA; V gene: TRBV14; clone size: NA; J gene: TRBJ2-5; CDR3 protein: CASSQGFAETQYF; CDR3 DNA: TGTGCCAGCAGCCAAGGCTTTGCGGAGACCCAGTACTTC
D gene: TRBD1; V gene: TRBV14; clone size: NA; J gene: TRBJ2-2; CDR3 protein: CASSLRTGSTGELFF; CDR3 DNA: TGTGCCAGCAGCCTAAGGACAGGGAGCACCGGGGAGCTGTTTTTT
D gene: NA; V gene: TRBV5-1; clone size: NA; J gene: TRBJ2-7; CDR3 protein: CASSLGSPRAYEQYF; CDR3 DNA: TGCGCCAGCAGCTTGGGTTCTCCTCGCGCCTACGAGCAGTACTTC
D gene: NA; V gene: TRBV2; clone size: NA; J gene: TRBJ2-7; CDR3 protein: CASSEGGYEQYF; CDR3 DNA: TGTGCCAGCTCCGAAGGGGGCTACGAGCAGTACTTC
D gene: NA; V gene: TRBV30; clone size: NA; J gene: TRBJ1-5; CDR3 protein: CAWSGRGASNQPQHF; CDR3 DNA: TGTGCCTGGAGTGGGCGGGGGGCCAGCAATCAGCCCCAGCATTTT
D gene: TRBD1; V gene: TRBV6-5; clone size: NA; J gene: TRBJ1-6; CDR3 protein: CASSAQGANSPLHF; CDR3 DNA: TGTGCCAGCAGTGCACAGGGGGCTAATTCACCCCTCCACTTT
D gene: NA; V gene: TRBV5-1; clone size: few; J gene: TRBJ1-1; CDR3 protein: CASSLELMNTEAFF; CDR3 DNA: TGCGCCAGCAGCTTGGAGCTCATGAACACTGAAGCTTTCTTT
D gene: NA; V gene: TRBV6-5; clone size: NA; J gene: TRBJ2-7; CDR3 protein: CASSDRNYYEQYF; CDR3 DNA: TGTGCCAGCAGCGACAGGAACTACTACGAGCAGTACTTC
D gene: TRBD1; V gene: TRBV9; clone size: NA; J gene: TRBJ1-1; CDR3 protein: CASSPRDRSSTEAFF; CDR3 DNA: TGTGCCAGCAGCCCCCGGGACAGGAGTTCCACTGAAGCTTTCTTT
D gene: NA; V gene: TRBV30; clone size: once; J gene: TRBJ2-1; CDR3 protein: CAWSGGPLGEQFF; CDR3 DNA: TGTGCCTGGAGCGGGGGGCCCCTTGGTGAGCAGTTCTTC
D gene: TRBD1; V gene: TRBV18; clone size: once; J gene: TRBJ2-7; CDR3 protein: CASSSRTGAPYEQYF; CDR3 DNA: TGTGCCAGCTCAAGTCGGACAGGGGCCCCCTACGAGCAGTACTTC
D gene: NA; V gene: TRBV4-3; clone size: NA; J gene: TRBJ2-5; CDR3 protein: CASSQNREETQYF; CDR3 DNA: TGCGCCAGCAGCCAGAACCGGGAGGAGACCCAGTACTTC
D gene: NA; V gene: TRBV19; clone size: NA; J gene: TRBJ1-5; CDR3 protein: CASKPSRATGNQPQHF; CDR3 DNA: TGTGCCAGTAAGCCCTCCAGGGCTACGGGCAATCAGCCCCAGCATTTT
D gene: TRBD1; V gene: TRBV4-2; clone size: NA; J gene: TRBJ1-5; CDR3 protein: CASSQDTPGQGLQPQHF; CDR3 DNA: TGTGCCAGCAGCCAAGATACCCCGGGACAGGGACTTCAGCCCCAGCATTTT
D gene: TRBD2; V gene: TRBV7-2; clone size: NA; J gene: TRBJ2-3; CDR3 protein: CASSLSSGESDTQYF; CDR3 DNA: TGTGCCAGCAGCTTATCTAGCGGGGAGTCAGATACGCAGTATTTT
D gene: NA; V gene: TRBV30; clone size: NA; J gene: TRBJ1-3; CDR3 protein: CAWTFSGRAGNTIYF; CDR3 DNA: TGTGCCTGGACATTTTCGGGCAGGGCTGGAAACACCATATATTTT
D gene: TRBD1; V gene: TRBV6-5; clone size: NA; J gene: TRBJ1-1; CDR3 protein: CASRPDRATEAFF; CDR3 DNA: TGTGCCAGCAGACCCGACAGGGCTACTGAAGCTTTCTTT
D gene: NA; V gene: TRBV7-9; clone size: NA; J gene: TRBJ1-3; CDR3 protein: CASSKTESPGNTIYF; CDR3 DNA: TGTGCCAGCAGCAAGACAGAATCTCCTGGAAACACCATATATTTT
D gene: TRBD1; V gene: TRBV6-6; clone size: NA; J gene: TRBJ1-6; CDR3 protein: CASSQGQAGSPLHF; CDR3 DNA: TGTGCCAGCAGCCAGGGACAGGCCGGTTCACCCCTCCACTTT
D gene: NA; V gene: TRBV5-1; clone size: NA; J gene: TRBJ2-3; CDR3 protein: CASSLVGRTDTQYF; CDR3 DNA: TGCGCCAGCAGCTTGGTGGGCAGAACAGATACGCAGTATTTT
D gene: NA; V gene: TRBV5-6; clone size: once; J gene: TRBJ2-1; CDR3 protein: CASNPSEQSGEQFF; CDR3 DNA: TGTGCCAGCAACCCCTCCGAACAAAGTGGTGAGCAGTTCTTC
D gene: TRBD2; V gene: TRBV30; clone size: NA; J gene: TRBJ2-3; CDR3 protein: CAWSVGGVDTQYF; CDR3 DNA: TGTGCCTGGAGTGTTGGGGGGGTAGATACGCAGTATTTT
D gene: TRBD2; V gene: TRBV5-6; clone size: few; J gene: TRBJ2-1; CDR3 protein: CASRRTSSNEQFF; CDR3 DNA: TGTGCCAGCAGACGGACTAGTTCCAATGAGCAGTTCTTC
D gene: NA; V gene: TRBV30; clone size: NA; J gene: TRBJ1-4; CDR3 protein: CAWSVRGSNEKLFF; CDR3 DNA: TGTGCCTGGAGTGTACGGGGTTCTAATGAAAAACTGTTTTTT
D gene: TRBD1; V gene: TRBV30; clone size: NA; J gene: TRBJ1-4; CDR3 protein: CAWSRGQGSGKLFF; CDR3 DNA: TGTGCCTGGAGTAGGGGACAGGGGTCCGGAAAACTGTTTTTT
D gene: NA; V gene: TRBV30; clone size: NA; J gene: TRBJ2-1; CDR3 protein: CAWSFLGEGGPRANEQFF; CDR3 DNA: TGTGCCTGGAGTTTCCTGGGGGAGGGGGGGCCGAGGGCCAATGAGCAGTTCTTC
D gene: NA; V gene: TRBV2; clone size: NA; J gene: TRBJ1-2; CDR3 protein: CASSQRRQTNYGYTF; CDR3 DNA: TGTGCCAGCAGTCAACGGCGGCAGACTAACTATGGCTACACCTTC
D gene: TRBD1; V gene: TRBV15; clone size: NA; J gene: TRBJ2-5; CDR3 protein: CATSFDRERGETQYF; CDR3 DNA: TGTGCCACCAGCTTTGACAGGGAGAGGGGCGAGACCCAGTACTTC
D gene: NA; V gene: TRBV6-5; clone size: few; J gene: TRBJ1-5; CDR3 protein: CASRPTGYSNQPQHF; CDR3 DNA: TGTGCCAGCAGGCCTACAGGGTATAGCAATCAGCCCCAGCATTTT
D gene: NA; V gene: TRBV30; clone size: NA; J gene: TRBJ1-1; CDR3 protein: CACDLRENTEAFF; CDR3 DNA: TGTGCCTGTGATCTCAGGGAAAACACTGAAGCTTTCTTT
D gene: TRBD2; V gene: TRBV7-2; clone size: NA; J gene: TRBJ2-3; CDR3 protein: CASSPKYLAGADTQYF; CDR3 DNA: TGTGCCAGCAGCCCGAAGTACCTAGCGGGGGCGGATACGCAGTATTTT
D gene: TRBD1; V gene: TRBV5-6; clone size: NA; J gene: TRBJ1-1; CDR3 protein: CASSLFRDRAFTEAFF; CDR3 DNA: TGTGCCAGCAGCTTATTTCGGGACAGGGCCTTCACTGAAGCTTTCTTT
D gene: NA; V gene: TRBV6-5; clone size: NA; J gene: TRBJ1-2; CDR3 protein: CASSYGGYGYTF; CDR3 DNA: TGTGCCAGCAGTTACGGGGGGTATGGCTACACCTTC